This T cell receptor (beta chain) was observed in a study of low-dose radiotherapy and immunotherapy resistance in tumors. Study in general: Doses delivered to Cohort 2 were 1 Gy per fraction every two weeks, amounting to 13 Gy over 26 weeks.

With V trimmed by 4 bases and J by 10 bases, 10 bases remained unmatched. This CDR3 contains 14 residues. CDR1 is SEHNR, CDR2 FQNEAQ, per germline (reference sequence). Alpha- and beta-chain coverage of first-strand cDNA came from TRAV- and TRBV-specific primers. Amplification of TCRs used a constant-region primer and V-primer adapter for around 19 PCR cycles. From the reads, TCRdb called clonotypes with MiXCR, one entry per CDR3 protein. The sample lists about 60,000 distinct CDR3 sequences, approximately 26% occurring once. This clonotype was seen many times. Time point described: before trial treatment. Treatment of the donors consisted of nivolumab and ipilimumab (plus aspirin, low-dose cyclophosphamide and low-dose radiotherapy).

The clonotype originates from a male donor with prostate cancer. The rearrangement uses TRBV7-9 and TRBJ2-1; 7 bases are shared with TRBD2. Sequenced material: PBMCs, taken before treatment. CDR3: CASSSRLAPKEQFF. DNA of the CDR3: TGTGCCAGCAGCTCCCGACTAGCTCCTAAAGAGCAGTTCTTC. Combining the CDR3 with reference TRBV7-9 and TRBJ2-1 gives the whole variable domain DTGVSQNPRHKITKRGQNVTFRCDPISEHNRLYWYRQTLGQGPEFLTYFQNEAQLEKSRLLSDRFSAERPKGSFSTLEIQRTEQGDSAMYLCASSSRLAPKEQFFGPGTRLTVL.